Listed below are T cell receptor beta chains from one sample, sequenced in a study of blood T cell repertoires in COVID-19. Assay: immunoSEQ multiplex PCR; the TCRdb copy retains only in-frame clones and omits some. The sample holds roughly 250,000 clones; 85% to 90% are singletons and the top ten take about 1.5%. Sequencing was carried out using PBMCs or T cells enriched from blood (not recorded which). Every receptor here comes from a woman aged 45 to 65 who had recovered from COVID-19. CDR3s include the opening cysteine and the closing phenylalanine or tryptophan. D genes are given only for firm matches. The size field is filled for only some rows; it gives once, few, many or a size class.

abundance	d_gene	v_gene	j_gene	CDR3nt	CDR3aa
NA	TRBD1	TRBV2	TRBJ1-3	TGTGCCAGCAGTGGTGGACAGGGCCTATTTGGAAACACCATATATTTT	CASSGGQGLFGNTIYF
NA	NA	TRBV1	TRBJ2-1	TGCACCAGCAGCCATCCCCGGGGGGGTGAGCAGTTCTTC	CTSSHPRGGEQFF
NA	NA	TRBV27	TRBJ2-7	TGTGCCAGCAGTTACTCCCGGACAGCAACCTACGAGCAGTACTTC	CASSYSRTATYEQYF
NA	NA	TRBV3-1/TRBV3-2	TRBJ1-4	TGTGCCAGCAGCCAAGCTGGCGGTGAACTGTTTTTT	CASSQAGGELFF
NA	NA	TRBV28	TRBJ2-1	TGTGCCAGCAGTTTGAGGGCGGGACGTCTCTACAATGAGCAGTTCTTC	CASSLRAGRLYNEQFF
NA	NA	TRBV3-1/TRBV3-2	TRBJ2-1	TGTGCCAGCAGCCAAGAGAGCGCGGGCGGATGGTCGTATGAGCAGTTCTTC	CASSQESAGGWSYEQFF
NA	TRBD2	TRBV7-6	TRBJ2-1	TGTGCCAGCAGCGGAAACGCGGGAGTGTGGAATGAGCAGTTCTTC	CASSGNAGVWNEQFF
NA	NA	TRBV6-4	TRBJ2-2	TGTGCCAGCAGTTCCCAGGCAGGGACGAACACCGGGGAGCTGTTTTTT	CASSSQAGTNTGELFF
NA	NA	TRBV19	TRBJ2-3	TGTGCCAGTAGAAAGCAGGGTCGTCTGATAGATACGCAGTATTTT	CASRKQGRLIDTQYF
once	TRBD1	TRBV4-1	TRBJ1-1	TGCGCCAGCAGCCAGGGGACAGGGCGAATGAACACTGAAGCTTTCTTT	CASSQGTGRMNTEAFF
NA	NA	TRBV30	TRBJ1-1	TGTGCCTGGAGTTCGGGGGTGAACACTGAAGCTTTCTTT	CAWSSGVNTEAFF
NA	TRBD2	TRBV15	TRBJ2-7	TGTGCCACCAGCGTGGGACTAGCGGGGGCCTACGAGCAGTACTTC	CATSVGLAGAYEQYF
few	NA	TRBV2	TRBJ1-3	TGTGCCAGCAGTTCACCGGGAGGCACCATATATTTT	CASSSPGGTIYF
NA	NA	TRBV7-6	TRBJ1-6	TGTGCCAGCAGCACCCGGACAATGACTTCACCCCTCCACTTT	CASSTRTMTSPLHF
NA	NA	TRBV18	TRBJ1-6	TGTGCCAGCTCACCAAATAAACAGGATAATTCACCCCTCCACTTT	CASSPNKQDNSPLHF
NA	NA	TRBV10-3	TRBJ1-4	TGTGCCATCAGTGAGTCAAAGACAGGCACGAATGAAAAACTGTTTTTT	CAISESKTGTNEKLFF
NA	TRBD2	TRBV11-2	TRBJ2-7	TGTGCCAGCAGCTTGGTTAGGGACTACTCCTACGAGCAGTACTTC	CASSLVRDYSYEQYF
NA	TRBD1	TRBV10-3	TRBJ1-2	TGTGCCATCACCGAATCCGGGACAGATGGCTACACCTTC	CAITESGTDGYTF
NA	NA	TRBV28	TRBJ2-7	TGTGCCAGCGGTACGATGACTCCAACTTACGAGCAGTACTTC	CASGTMTPTYEQYF
NA	TRBD1	TRBV5-1	TRBJ1-3	TGCGCCAGCAGCTTGGTTTCAGGGGGCAGCTCTGGAAACACCATATATTTT	CASSLVSGGSSGNTIYF